The source of this T cell receptor beta chain is a study of cytomegalovirus exposure and HLA in healthy donors. Whole-study findings and limits: The study reported that TCR beta sequences accurately predicted HLA-A and HLA-B alleles in most subjects. It was assumed in the presence/absence analyses that sequencing depth was roughly uniform across donors. The authors considered a cluster of highly shared sequence variants likely to be a sequencing artifact.

From germline, CDR1 is MGHRA and CDR2 YSYEKL. V lost 5 bases, J lost 6 bases, and 12 bases stayed unmatched. The CDR3 extends over 15 amino acids. The PCR used 60 Vbeta and 13 Jbeta primers. The method was immunoSEQ multiplex PCR; TCRdb's version includes in-frame clones alone and lacks a portion of them. The table has under 150,000 clones, over 60% seen once; the top ten hold about 7.7%. Of note for this clone: Its specificity is not known.

The source material was PBMCs. The J gene is TRBJ1-2, the V gene TRBV4-1; 7 bases map to TRBD1. The clonotype originates from a man aged 18 to 29 in good health and CMV-seropositive. CDR3 DNA sequence: TGCGCCAGCAGCTCACGGGAGTCAGGGGGGAATGGCTACACCTTC. Translating it yields CASSSRESGGNGYTF.